This TCR beta chain derives from a study of CD8 T cells in ankylosing spondylitis. In its sample, this clonotype was seen a few times. What it binds is unknown. Findings of the study overall: Reports of some motif variants in reactive arthritis synovial fluid and blood predate this one. Typical of ankylosing spondylitis blood, it appeared, was a TCR beta motif of fewer than 10 highly homologous variants.

Generation of TCR beta libraries employed quantitative 5'-RACE incorporating molecular barcodes. Using its own MiXCR run on the 5' RACE reads, TCRdb lists one record per CDR3 protein. The repertoire holds around 480,000 distinct CDR3 sequences, with 17% as singletons. The CDR3 contains 15 residues. CDR1 and CDR2 from the germline V gene are SGHTA and FQGNSA. V was shortened by 4 bases and J by 1 base, with 11 bases between the two germline ends. This chain links TRBV7-2 with TRBJ1-5; a weak D match, TRBD1 (5 bases). The clonotype comes from a male donor with ankylosing spondylitis. Input material: blood, either unsorted or a sorted T cell fraction (not recorded which). CDR3 DNA: TGTGCCAGCAGCTCACAATCAGGGAGCAATCAGCCCCAGCATTTT. Translation: CASSSQSGSNQPQHF.